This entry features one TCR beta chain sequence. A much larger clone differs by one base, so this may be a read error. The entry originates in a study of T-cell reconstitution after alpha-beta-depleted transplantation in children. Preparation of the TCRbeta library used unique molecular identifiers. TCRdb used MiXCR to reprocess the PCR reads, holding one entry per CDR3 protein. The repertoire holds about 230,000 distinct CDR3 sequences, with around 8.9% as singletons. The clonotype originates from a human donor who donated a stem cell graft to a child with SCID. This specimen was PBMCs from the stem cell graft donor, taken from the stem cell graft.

The CDR3 nucleotides read TGTACCAGCAGCCCCAAGGGGGGGGAAAAACTGTTTTTT. This encodes CTSSPKGGEKLFF. V gene TRBV7-9 combines with J gene TRBJ1-4; TRBD1 might be the D (6 bases). The CDR3 sequence is 13 residues long. CDR1 and CDR2 (germline): SEHNR, FQNEAQ (reference sequence).